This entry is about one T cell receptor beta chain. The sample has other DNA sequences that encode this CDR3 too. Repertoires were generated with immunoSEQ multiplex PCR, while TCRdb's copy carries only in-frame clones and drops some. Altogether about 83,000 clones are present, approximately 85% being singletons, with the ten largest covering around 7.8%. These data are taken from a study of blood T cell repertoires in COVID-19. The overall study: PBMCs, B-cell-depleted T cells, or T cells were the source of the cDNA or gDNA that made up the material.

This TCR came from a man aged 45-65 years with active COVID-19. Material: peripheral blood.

The CDR3 region has the DNA TGTGCCAGCAGCTTGGGACTAGCGGGAGGGAACACCGGGGAGCTGTTTTTT. Its translation is CASSLGLAGGNTGELFF. The chain combines TRBV7-2 with TRBJ2-2, with 15 bases aligning to TRBD2. With V trimmed by 3 bases and J by 1 base, 0 bases remained unmatched. Germline V gene lookup returns CDR1 SGHTA and CDR2 FQGNSA. The CDR3 consists of 17 residues.